This T cell receptor (beta chain) was captured in a study of radiotherapy plus CTLA-4 blockade in lung cancer. The wider study: Objective responses were recorded in about 18% of patients, with disease control recorded in about 29%. Findings and caveats of the study: Radiotherapy was combined with ipilimumab, and tumor-derived TCR clones then expanded in blood.

People whose metastatic non-small-cell lung cancer was chemo-refractory got focal radiation along with CTLA-4 blockade by ipilimumab. Some clones are missing from TCRdb's copy, which holds only in-frame ones; the method was immunoSEQ multiplex PCR. Of around 38,000 clones detected, approximately 83% appear once; the ten largest clones hold 22%. This CDR3 comprises 15 residues. Trimming took 0 bases from V and 3 from J, leaving 11 bases between them. The germline V gene has CDR1 MDHEN and CDR2 SYDVKM. About this clone itself: Its cognate antigen is unknown.

Sequencing was performed on peripheral blood, taken from a patient treated with radiotherapy plus ipilimumab. This rearrangement joins TRBV28 to TRBJ1-2, with TRBD1 as a possible D gene (5 bases). The receptor was derived from a human donor with non-small cell lung cancer whose response to radiotherapy plus ipilimumab could not be evaluated. Here the CDR3 DNA reads TGTGCCAGCAGTTTATGGCGCAGGGAAGACTATGGCTACACCTTC. It codes for CASSLWRREDYGYTF.